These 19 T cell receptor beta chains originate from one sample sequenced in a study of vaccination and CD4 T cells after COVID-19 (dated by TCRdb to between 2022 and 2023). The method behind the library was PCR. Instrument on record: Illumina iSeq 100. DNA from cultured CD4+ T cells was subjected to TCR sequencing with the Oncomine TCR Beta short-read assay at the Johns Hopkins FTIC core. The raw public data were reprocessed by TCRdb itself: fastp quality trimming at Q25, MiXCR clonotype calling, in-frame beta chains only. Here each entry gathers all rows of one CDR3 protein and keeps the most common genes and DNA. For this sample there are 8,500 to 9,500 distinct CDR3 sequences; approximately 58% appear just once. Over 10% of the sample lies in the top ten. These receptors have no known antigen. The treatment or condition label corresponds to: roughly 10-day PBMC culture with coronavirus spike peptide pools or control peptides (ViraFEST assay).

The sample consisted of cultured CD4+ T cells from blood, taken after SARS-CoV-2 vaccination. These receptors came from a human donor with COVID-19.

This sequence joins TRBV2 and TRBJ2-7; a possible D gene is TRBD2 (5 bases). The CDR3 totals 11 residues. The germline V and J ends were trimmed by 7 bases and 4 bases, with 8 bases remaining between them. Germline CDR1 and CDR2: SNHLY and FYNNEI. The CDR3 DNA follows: TGTGCCAGCACGGGAAGTTACGAGCAGTACTTC. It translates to CASTGSYEQYF.

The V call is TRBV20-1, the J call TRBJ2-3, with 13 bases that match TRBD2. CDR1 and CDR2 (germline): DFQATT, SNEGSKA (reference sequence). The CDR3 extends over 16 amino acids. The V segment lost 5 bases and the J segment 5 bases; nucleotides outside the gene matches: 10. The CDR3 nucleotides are TGCAGTGCTGACCCTGAACTAGCGGGAGGGGGAGATACGCAGTATTTT. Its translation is CSADPELAGGGDTQYF.

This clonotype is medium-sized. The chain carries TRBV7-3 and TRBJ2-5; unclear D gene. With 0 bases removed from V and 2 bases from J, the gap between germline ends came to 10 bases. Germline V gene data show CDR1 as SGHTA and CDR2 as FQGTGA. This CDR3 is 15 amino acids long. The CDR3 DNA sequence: TGTGCCAGCAGCTTAACGGGTCGGATTCAAGAGACCCAGTACTTC. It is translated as CASSLTGRIQETQYF.

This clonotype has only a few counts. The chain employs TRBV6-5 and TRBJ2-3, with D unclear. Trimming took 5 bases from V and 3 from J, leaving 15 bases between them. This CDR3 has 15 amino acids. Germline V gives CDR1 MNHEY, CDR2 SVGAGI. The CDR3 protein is CASSTRLQGTDTQYF. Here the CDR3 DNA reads TGTGCCAGCAGTACTCGGTTGCAAGGTACAGATACGCAGTATTTT.

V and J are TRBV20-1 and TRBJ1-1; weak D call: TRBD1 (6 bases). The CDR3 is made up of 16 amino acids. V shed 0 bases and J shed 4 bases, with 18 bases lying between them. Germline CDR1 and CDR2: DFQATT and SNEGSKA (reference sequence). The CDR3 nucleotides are TGCAGTGCTAGAGATATCCGAAGACAGGCGGCCACTGAAGCTTTCTTT. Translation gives CSARDIRRQAATEAFF.

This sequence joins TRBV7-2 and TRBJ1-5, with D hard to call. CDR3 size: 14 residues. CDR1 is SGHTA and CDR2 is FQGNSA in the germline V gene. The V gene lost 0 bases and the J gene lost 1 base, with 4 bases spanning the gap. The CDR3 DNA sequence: TGTGCCAGCAGCTTAGCTTTAAGCAATCAGCCCCAGCATTTT. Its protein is CASSLALSNQPQHF.

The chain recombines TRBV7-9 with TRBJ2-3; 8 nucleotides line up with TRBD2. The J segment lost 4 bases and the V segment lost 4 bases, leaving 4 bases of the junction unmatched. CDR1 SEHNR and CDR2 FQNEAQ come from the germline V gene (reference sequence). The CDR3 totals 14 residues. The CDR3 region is CASSSRGAADTQYF. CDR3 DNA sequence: TGTGCCAGCAGCTCGCGGGGGGCCGCAGATACGCAGTATTTT. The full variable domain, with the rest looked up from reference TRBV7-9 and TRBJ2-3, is DTGVSQNPRHKITKRGQNVTFRCDPISEHNRLYWYRQTLGQGPEFLTYFQNEAQLEKSRLLSDRFSAERPKGSFSTLEIQRTEQGDSAMYLCASSSRGAADTQYFGPGTRLTVL.

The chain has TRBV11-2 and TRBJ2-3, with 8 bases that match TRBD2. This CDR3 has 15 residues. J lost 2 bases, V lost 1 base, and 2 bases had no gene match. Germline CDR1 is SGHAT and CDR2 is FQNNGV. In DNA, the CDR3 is TGTGCCAGCAGCTTAGTGCGGGGGGCCACAGATACGCAGTATTTT. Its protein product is CASSLVRGATDTQYF.

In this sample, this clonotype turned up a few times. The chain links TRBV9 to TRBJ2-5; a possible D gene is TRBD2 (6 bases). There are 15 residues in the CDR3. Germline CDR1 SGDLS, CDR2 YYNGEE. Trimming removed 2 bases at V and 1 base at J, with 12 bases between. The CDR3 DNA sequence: TGTGCCAGCAGCGTGGCGGGGTCGGCCCAAGAGACCCAGTACTTC. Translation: CASSVAGSAQETQYF.

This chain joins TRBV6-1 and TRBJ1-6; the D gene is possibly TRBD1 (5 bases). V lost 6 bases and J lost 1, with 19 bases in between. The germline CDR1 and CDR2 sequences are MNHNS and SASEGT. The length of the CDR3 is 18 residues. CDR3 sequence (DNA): TGTGCCAGCAGGAGTGACAGAGCGTCAGGGTCCTATAATTCACCCCTCCACTTT. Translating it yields CASRSDRASGSYNSPLHF.

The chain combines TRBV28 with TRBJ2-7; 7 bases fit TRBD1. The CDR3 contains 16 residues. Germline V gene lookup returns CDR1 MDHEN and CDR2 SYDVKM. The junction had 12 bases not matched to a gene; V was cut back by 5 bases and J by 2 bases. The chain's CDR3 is CASSPPQGYPTYEQYF. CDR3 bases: TGTGCCAGCAGTCCCCCACAGGGGTATCCTACCTACGAGCAGTACTTC.

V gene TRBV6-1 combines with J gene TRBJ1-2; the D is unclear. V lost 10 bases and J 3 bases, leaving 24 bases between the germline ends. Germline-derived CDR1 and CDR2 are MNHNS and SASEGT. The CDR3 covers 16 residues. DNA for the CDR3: TGTGCCACCCGGGTCGAGTTTGGGGAGGTACACTATGGCTACACCTTC. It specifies CATRVEFGEVHYGYTF.

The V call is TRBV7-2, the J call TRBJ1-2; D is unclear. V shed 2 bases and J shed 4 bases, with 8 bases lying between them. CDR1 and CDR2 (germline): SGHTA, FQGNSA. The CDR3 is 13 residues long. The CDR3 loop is CASSLWIGYGYTF. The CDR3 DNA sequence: TGTGCCAGCAGCTTATGGATAGGCTATGGCTACACCTTC.

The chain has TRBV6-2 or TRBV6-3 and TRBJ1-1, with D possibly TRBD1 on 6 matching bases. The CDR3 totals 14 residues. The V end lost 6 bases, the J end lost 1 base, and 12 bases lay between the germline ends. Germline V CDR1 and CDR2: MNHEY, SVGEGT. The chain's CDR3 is CASSYRARNTEAFF. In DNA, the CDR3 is TGTGCCAGCAGCTACAGGGCAAGGAACACTGAAGCTTTCTTT.

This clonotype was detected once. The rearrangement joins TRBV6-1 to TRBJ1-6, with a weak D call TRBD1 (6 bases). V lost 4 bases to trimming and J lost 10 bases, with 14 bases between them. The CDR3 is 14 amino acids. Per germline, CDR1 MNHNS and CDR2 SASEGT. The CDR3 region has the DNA TGTGCCAGCAGTGCCAACAGGGAAAGCTCACCCCTCCACTTT. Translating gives CASSANRESSPLHF.

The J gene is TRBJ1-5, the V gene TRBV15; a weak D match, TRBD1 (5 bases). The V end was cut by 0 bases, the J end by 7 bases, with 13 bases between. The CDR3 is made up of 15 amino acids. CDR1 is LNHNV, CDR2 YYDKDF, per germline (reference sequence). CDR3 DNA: TGTGCCACCAGCAGAGAGGGGGGAGTAGAGCAGCCCCAGCATTTT. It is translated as CATSREGGVEQPQHF.

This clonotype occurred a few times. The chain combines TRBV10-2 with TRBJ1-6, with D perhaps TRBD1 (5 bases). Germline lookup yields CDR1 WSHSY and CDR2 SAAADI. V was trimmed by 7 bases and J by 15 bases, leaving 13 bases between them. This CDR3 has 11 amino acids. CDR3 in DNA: TGCGCCAGCAATGAAGACAGATTCCTCCACTTT. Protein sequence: CASNEDRFLHF.

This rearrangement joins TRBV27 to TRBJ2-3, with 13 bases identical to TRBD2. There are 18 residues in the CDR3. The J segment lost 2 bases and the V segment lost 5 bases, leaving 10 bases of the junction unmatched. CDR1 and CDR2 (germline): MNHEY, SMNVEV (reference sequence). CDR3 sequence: CASSPLPGLAGNTDTQYF. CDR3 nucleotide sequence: TGTGCCAGCAGTCCTCTCCCGGGACTAGCGGGGAACACAGATACGCAGTATTTT.

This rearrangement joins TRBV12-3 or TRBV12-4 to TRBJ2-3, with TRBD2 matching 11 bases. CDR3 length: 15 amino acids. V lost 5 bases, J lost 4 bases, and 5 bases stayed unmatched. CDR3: CASSHSGGAADTQYF. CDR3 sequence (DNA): TGTGCCAGCAGTCATAGCGGGGGGGCTGCAGATACGCAGTATTTT.